This T cell receptor beta chain was found in a study of early T cells in non-severe SARS-CoV-2 infection. Overall study: Bulk RNA isolated from unsorted whole blood underwent sequencing; chains were not paired.

Attachment of unique molecular identifiers to individual cDNA molecules was performed. Via MiXCR, TCRdb re-called the 5' RACE reads, giving one row per CDR3 protein. The sample yields under 90,000 distinct CDR3 sequences, about 15% seen once. Study-level results: There was a bias toward anti-spike CD8 responses in VDJdb matching, which missed private and CD4 specificities.

This clonotype occurred a few times. Its antigen is as yet unknown. CDR3 length: 17 residues. From germline, CDR1 is SGHRS and CDR2 YFSETQ. Trimming shortened V by 0 bases and J by 1 base, and 13 bases separated the two germline ends. The material sequenced was whole blood. The V and J genes are TRBV5-1 and TRBJ2-2, with D perhaps TRBD1 or TRBD2 (5 bases each). The receptor's source is an adult who was a healthcare worker with PCR-confirmed SARS-CoV-2 infection or an uninfected control (not recorded which). The CDR3 sequence is CASSLAGTGQNTGELFF. The CDR3 DNA reads TGCGCCAGCAGCTTGGCGGGGACGGGTCAGAACACCGGGGAGCTGTTTTTT.